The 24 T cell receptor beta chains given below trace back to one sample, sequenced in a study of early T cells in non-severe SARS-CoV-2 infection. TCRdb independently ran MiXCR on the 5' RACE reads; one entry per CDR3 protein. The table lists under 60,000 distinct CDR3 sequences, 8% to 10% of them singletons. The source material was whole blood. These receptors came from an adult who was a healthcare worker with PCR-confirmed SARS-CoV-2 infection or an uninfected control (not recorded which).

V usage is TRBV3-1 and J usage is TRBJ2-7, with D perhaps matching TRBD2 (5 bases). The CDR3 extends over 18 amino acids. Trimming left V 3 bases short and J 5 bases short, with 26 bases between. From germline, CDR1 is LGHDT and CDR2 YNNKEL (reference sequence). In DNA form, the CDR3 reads TGTGCCAGCAGCCACGCTCGGGTTGGACGGGGAGAGCCCCACGAGCAGTACTTC. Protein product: CASSHARVGRGEPHEQYF.

CDR3: CASRGRGSHGYTF. The CDR3 DNA reads as TGTGCCAGCCGGGGGCGAGGGTCGCATGGCTACACCTTC. This chain joins TRBV4-2 and TRBJ1-2, with TRBD1 as a possible D gene (6 bases). Germline V gene data show CDR1 as LGHNA and CDR2 as YNFKEQ. V was trimmed by 8 bases and J by 6 bases, leaving 16 bases between them. This CDR3 comprises 13 residues.

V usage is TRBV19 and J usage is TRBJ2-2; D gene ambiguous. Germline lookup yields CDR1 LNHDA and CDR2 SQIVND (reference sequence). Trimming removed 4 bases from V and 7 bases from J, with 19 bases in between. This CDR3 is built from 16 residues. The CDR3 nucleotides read TGTGCCAGTAGTACCGCCCGTTGGGTATGGGGCGGGGAGCTGTTTTTT. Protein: CASSTARWVWGGELFF.

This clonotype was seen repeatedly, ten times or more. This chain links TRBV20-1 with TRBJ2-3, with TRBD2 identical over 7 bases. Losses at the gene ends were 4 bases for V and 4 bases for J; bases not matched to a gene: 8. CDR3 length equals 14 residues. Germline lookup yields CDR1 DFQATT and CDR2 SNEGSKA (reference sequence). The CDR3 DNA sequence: TGCAGTGCTACACCGGGACTACCCCCAGATACGCAGTATTTT. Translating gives CSATPGLPPDTQYF.

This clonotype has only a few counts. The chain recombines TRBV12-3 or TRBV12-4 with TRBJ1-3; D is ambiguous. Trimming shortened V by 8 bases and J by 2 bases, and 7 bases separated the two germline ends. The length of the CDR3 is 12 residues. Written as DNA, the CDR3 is TGTGCCAGCCTTGGGGCTGGAAACACCATATATTTT. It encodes CASLGAGNTIYF.

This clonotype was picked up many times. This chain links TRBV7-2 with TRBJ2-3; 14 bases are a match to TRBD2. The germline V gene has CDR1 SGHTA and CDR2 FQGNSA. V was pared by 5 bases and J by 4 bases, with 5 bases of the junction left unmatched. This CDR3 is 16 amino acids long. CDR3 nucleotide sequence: TGTGCCAGCAGCCTCAGACTAGCGGGGGGGTCAGATACGCAGTATTTT. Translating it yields CASSLRLAGGSDTQYF. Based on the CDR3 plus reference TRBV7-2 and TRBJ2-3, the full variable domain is GAGVSQSPSNKVTEKGKDVELRCDPISGHTALYWYRQSLGQGLEFLIYFQGNSAPDKSGLPSDRFSAERTGGSVSTLTIQRTQQEDSAVYLCASSLRLAGGSDTQYFGPGTRLTVL.

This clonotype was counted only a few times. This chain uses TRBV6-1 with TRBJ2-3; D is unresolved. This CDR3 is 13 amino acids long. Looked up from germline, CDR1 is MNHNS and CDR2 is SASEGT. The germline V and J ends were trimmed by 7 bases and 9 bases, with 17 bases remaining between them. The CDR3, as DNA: TGTGCCAGCACTTCTACGGGTATCTTGACGCAGTATTTT. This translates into CASTSTGILTQYF.

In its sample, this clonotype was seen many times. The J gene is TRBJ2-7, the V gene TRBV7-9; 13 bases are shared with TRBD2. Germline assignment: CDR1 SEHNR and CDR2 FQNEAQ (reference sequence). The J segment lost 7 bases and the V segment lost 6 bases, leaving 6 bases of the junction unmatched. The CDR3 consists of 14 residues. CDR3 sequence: CASSFTSGRGEQYF. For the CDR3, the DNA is TGTGCCAGCAGTTTCACTAGCGGGAGGGGTGAGCAGTACTTC.

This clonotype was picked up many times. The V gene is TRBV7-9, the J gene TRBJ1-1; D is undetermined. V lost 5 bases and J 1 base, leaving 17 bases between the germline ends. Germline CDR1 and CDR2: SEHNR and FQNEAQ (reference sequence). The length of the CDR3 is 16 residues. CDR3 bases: TGTGCCAGCAGCCTAAGAAGGGTCAGCCAGAACACTGAAGCTTTCTTT. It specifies CASSLRRVSQNTEAFF. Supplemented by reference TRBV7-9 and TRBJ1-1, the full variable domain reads DTGVSQNPRHKITKRGQNVTFRCDPISEHNRLYWYRQTLGQGPEFLTYFQNEAQLEKSRLLSDRFSAERPKGSFSTLEIQRTEQGDSAMYLCASSLRRVSQNTEAFFGQGTRLTVV.

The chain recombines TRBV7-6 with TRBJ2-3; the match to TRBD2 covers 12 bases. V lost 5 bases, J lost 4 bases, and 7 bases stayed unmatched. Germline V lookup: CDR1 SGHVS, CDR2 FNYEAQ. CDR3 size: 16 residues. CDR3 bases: TGTGCCAGCAGCCCACTAGCGGGAGGAGGGGCAGATACGCAGTATTTT. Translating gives CASSPLAGGGADTQYF.

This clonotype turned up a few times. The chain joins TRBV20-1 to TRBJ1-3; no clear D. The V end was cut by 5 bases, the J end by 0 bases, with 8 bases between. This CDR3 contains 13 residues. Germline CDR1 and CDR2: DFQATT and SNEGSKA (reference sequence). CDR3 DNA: TGCAGTGCTCTTAAATCCTCTGGAAACACCATATATTTT. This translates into CSALKSSGNTIYF.

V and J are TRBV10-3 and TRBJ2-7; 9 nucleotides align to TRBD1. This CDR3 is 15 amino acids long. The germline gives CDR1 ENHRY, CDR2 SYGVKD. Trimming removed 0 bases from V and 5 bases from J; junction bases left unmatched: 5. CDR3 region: CAISESAGQGDEQYF. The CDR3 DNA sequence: TGTGCCATCAGTGAGTCCGCGGGACAGGGAGACGAGCAGTACTTC.

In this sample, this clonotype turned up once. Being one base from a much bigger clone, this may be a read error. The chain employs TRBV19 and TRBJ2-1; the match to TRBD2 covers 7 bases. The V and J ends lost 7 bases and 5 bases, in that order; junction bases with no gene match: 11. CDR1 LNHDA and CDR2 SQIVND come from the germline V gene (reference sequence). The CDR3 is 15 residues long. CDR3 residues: CASKPSGIGHNEQFF. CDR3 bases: TGTGCCAGTAAACCCAGCGGGATCGGCCACAATGAGCAGTTCTTC.

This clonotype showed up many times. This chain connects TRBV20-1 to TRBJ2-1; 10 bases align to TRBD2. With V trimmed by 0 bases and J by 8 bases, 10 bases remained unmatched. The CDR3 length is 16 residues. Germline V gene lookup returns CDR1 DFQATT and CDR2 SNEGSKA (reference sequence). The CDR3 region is CSAREVTSGDFYEQFF. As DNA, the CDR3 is TGCAGTGCTAGAGAGGTCACTAGCGGGGACTTCTATGAGCAGTTCTTC.

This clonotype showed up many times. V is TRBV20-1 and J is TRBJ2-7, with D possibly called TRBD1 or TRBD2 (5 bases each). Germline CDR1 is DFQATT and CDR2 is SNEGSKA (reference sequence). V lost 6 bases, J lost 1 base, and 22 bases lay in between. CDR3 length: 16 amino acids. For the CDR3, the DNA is TGCAGTGCCTCACTACTTTACCGGGACCGATCCTACGAGCAGTACTTC. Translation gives CSASLLYRDRSYEQYF.

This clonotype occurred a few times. Written as DNA, the CDR3 is TGTGCCAGCAGCGAAGGACTAGCGGGGAAGTTCGGCACAGATACGCAGTATTTT. Its protein product is CASSEGLAGKFGTDTQYF. The V gene is TRBV6-7, the J gene TRBJ2-3; 12 bases are shared with TRBD2. TRBV6-7 is noted as an ORF with a role that remains uncertain. V was clipped by 6 bases and J by 1 base; unmatched bases: 11. The CDR3 has 18 residues.

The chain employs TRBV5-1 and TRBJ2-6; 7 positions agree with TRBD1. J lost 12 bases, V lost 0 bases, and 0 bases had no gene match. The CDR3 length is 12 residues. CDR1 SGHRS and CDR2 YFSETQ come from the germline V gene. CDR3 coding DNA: TGCGCCAGCAGCTTGGACAGGGGCGTCCTGACTTTC. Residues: CASSLDRGVLTF.

CDR3 DNA: TGCGCCAGCAGCTTGTATGGACAAAACACCGGGGAGCTGTTTTTT. This encodes CASSLYGQNTGELFF. The chain carries TRBV5-1 and TRBJ2-2, with D perhaps TRBD1 (5 bases). This CDR3 region has 15 residues. CDR1 and CDR2 from the germline V gene are SGHRS and YFSETQ. Trimming cost V 1 base and J 2 bases, with 9 bases left between them.

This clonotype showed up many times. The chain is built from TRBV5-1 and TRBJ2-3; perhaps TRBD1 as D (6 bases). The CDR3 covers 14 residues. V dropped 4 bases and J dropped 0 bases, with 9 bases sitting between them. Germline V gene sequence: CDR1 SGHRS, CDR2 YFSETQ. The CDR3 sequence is CASSNDRSTDTQYF. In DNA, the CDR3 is TGCGCCAGCAGCAACGACAGGAGCACAGATACGCAGTATTTT.

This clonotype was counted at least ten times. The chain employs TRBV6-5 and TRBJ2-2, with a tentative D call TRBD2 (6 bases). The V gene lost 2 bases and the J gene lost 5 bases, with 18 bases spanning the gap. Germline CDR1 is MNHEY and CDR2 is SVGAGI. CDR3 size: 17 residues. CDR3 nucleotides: TGTGCCAGCAGTTACGGCGGGACGACCTGGGGAACCGGGGAGCTGTTTTTT. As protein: CASSYGGTTWGTGELFF.

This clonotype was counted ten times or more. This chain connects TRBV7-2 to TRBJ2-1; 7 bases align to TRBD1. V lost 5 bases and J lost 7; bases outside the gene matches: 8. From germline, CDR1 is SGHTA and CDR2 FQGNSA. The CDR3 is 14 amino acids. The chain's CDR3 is CASSQRQGLNEQFF. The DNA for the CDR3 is TGTGCCAGCAGCCAAAGACAGGGCCTTAATGAGCAGTTCTTC. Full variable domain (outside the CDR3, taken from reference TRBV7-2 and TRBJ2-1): GAGVSQSPSNKVTEKGKDVELRCDPISGHTALYWYRQSLGQGLEFLIYFQGNSAPDKSGLPSDRFSAERTGGSVSTLTIQRTQQEDSAVYLCASSQRQGLNEQFFGPGTRLTVL.

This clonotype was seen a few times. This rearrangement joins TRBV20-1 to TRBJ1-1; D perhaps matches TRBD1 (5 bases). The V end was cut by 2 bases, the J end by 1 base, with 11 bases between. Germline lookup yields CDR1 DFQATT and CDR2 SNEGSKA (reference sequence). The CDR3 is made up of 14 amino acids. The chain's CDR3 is CSARSGTGNTEAFF. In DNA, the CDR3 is TGCAGTGCTAGATCCGGGACGGGGAACACTGAAGCTTTCTTT.

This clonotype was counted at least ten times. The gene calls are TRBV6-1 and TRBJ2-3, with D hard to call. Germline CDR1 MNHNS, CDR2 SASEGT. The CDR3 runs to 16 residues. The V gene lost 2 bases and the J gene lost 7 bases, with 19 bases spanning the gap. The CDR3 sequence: CASSERALVRGNTQYF. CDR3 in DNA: TGTGCCAGCAGTGAAAGGGCCCTAGTGCGTGGCAATACGCAGTATTTT.

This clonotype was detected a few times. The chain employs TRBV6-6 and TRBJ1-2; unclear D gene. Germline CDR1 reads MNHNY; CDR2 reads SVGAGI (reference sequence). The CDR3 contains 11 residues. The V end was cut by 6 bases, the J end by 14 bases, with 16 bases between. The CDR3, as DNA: TGTGCCAGCAGAACCGACCCGCATTTGACCTTC. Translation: CASRTDPHLTF.